A selection of T cell receptor beta chains follows, all from one sample in a study of cytomegalovirus exposure and HLA in healthy donors. Method: immunoSEQ multiplex PCR; TCRdb's copy keeps in-frame clones and lacks some. Recorded for this sample: about 140,000 clones. The sequencing sample was made of PBMCs. These receptors all stem from a male donor in good health and CMV-seronegative. Each CDR3 is given with its conserved first and last residue. The D gene is left open where the match is weak.

CASSPPPGLAREDEQFF	TGTGCCAGCAGCCCACCTCCGGGACTAGCGAGGGAGGATGAGCAGTTCTTC	TRBD2	TRBV7-9	TRBJ2-1
CASSRTGTEAFF	TGTGCCAGCAGCCGAACGGGGACTGAAGCTTTCTTT	-	TRBV7-9	TRBJ1-1
CASSSPFQGTSAYEQYF	TGTGCCAGCAGTTCGCCGTTTCAGGGGACGTCGGCCTACGAGCAGTACTTC	-	TRBV28	TRBJ2-7
CASSLERLLTDSYEQYF	TGTGCCAGCAGCTTAGAGAGGCTTTTAACTGACTCCTACGAGCAGTACTTC	-	TRBV11-2	TRBJ2-7
CASSATPAGLAGDEQYF	TGTGCCAGCAGCGCTACACCGGCCGGACTAGCGGGAGACGAGCAGTACTTC	TRBD2	TRBV7-8	TRBJ2-7
CASSLSVGGAGNEQFF	TGTGCCAGCAGCTTAAGTGTCGGGGGGGCGGGCAATGAGCAGTTCTTC	TRBD2	TRBV7-3	TRBJ2-1
CASSLSGTGANQPQHF	TGCGCCAGCAGCTTATCCGGGACAGGCGCAAATCAGCCCCAGCATTTT	TRBD1	TRBV5-1	TRBJ1-5
CSAYQYNEQFF	TGCAGTGCTTACCAGTATAATGAGCAGTTCTTC	-	TRBV20-1	TRBJ2-1
CASSLELAGDNEQYF	TGCGCCAGCAGCTTGGAGCTAGCGGGAGACAACGAGCAGTACTTC	TRBD2	TRBV5-1	TRBJ2-7
CASSAGTLSVADTQYF	TGCGCCAGCAGCGCCGGGACTCTTAGCGTCGCAGATACGCAGTATTTT	-	TRBV5-1	TRBJ2-3
CASSQDGGQGFTEAFF	TGCGCCAGCAGCCAAGACGGGGGACAGGGTTTCACTGAAGCTTTCTTT	TRBD1	TRBV4-3	TRBJ1-1
CASRTGTYEQYF	TGTGCCAGCAGGACCGGGACCTACGAGCAGTACTTC	-	TRBV6-1	TRBJ2-7
CASSTPKLAKRTDTQYF	TGTGCCAGTAGTACTCCTAAACTAGCGAAGCGCACAGATACGCAGTATTTT	TRBD2	TRBV19	TRBJ2-3
CAWSVGGIYGYTF	TGTGCCTGGAGTGTAGGGGGCATCTATGGCTACACCTTC	TRBD1	TRBV30	TRBJ1-2
CASSQLGFGQGGQPQHF	TGTGCCAGCAGCCAGCTGGGATTTGGGCAGGGAGGCCAGCCCCAGCATTTT	-	TRBV4-2	TRBJ1-5
CASGFTVRQGEKLFF	TGTGCCAGCGGCTTTACTGTTAGACAGGGAGAAAAACTGTTTTTT	TRBD1	TRBV7-2	TRBJ1-4
CAWSSVTSGRGDTQYF	TGTGCCTGGAGTTCCGTTACTAGCGGGAGGGGAGATACGCAGTATTTT	TRBD2	TRBV30	TRBJ2-3
CASSQDRANSYEQYF	TGCGCCAGCAGCCAAGATCGAGCTAATTCCTACGAGCAGTACTTC	-	TRBV4-1	TRBJ2-7
CSVGGGPNYGYTF	TGCAGCGTTGGGGGGGGACCTAACTATGGCTACACCTTC	-	TRBV29-1	TRBJ1-2
CASSPLATGETGELFF	TGTGCCAGCTCACCGTTAGCGACAGGGGAAACCGGGGAGCTGTTTTTT	TRBD1	TRBV18	TRBJ2-2
CAWSLQYGYTF	TGTGCCTGGAGCCTCCAGTATGGCTACACCTTC	-	TRBV30	TRBJ1-2